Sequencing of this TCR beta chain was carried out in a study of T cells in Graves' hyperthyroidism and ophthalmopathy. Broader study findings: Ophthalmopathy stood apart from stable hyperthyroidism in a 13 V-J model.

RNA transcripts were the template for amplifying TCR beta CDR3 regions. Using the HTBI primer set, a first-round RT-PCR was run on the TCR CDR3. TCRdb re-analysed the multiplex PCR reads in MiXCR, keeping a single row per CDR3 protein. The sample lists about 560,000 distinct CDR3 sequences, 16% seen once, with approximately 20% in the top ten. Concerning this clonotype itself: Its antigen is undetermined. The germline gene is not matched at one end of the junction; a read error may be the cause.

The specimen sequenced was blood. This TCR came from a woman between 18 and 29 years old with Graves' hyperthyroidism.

The CDR3 is CASSAHGRETPYF. CDR3 DNA sequence: TGCGCCAGCAGCGCGCACGGGAGGGAGACCCCGTACTTC. The V gene is TRBV4-3, the J gene TRBJ2-5; TRBD2 aligns across 8 bases. CDR1 LGHNA and CDR2 YSLEER come from the germline V gene. CDR3 size: 13 residues.